One sample yielded the 28 T cell receptor beta chains listed below, sequenced in a study of control samples from healthy donors and cancer patients. Repertoires were generated with immunoSEQ multiplex PCR, while TCRdb's copy carries only in-frame clones and drops some. Among 95,000 to 150,000 clones listed, over 75% were seen once. Sequenced sample: blood. The receptors were gathered from a man aged 40-49 years in good health.

The chain has TRBV18 and TRBJ1-2; no reliable D call. Germline CDR1 is KGHSH and CDR2 is LQKENI. The CDR3 has 14 amino acids. The V and J ends lost 0 bases and 4 bases respectively, with 9 bases between them. The CDR3 region has the DNA TGTGCCAGCTCACCACCGGTACACCTCTATGGCTACACCTTC. Translated, it gives CASSPPVHLYGYTF.

The rearrangement joins TRBV7-6 to TRBJ2-7; D is perhaps TRBD1 (5 bases). The CDR3 is made up of 14 amino acids. Trimming cost V 5 bases and J 5 bases, with 16 bases left between them. Germline V gene sequence: CDR1 SGHVS, CDR2 FNYEAQ. CDR3: CASSQPGQGDEQYF. As DNA, the CDR3 is TGTGCCAGCAGCCAACCCGGGCAGGGCGACGAGCAGTACTTC.

The rearrangement joins TRBV5-5 to TRBJ1-2, with unresolved D. V gave up 0 bases and J gave up 5 bases, with 8 bases separating them. Germline V gene lookup returns CDR1 SGHKS and CDR2 YYEKEE (reference sequence). The CDR3 consists of 13 residues. CDR3 sequence reads: CASSLEAAYGYTF. The CDR3 DNA reads TGTGCCAGCAGCTTGGAGGCAGCTTATGGCTACACCTTC.

The chain links TRBV12-3 or TRBV12-4 to TRBJ1-2, with D perhaps matching TRBD1 (5 bases). The CDR3 is made up of 13 amino acids. V gave up 2 bases and J gave up 3 bases, with 7 bases separating them. The CDR3 nucleotides are TGTGCCAGCAGTTTACGGGGGGACTATGGCTACACCTTC. Its protein is CASSLRGDYGYTF.

The chain couples TRBV27 to TRBJ2-3; the D is unclear. V was shortened by 3 bases and J by 5 bases, with 12 bases between the two germline ends. This CDR3 has 14 residues. Germline CDR1 is MNHEY and CDR2 is SMNVEV (reference sequence). CDR3 protein: CASSFSRPVDTQYF. The CDR3 DNA sequence: TGTGCCAGCAGTTTTTCCCGACCAGTAGATACGCAGTATTTT.

The rearrangement links TRBV25-1 to TRBJ1-6; D remains ambiguous. Germline CDR1 reads MGHDK; CDR2 reads SYGVNS. V lost 0 bases to trimming and J lost 7 bases, with 7 bases between them. The CDR3 covers 14 residues. CDR3 protein: CASSEYGQNSPLHF. In nucleotides, the CDR3 is TGTGCCAGCAGTGAATATGGCCAGAATTCACCCCTCCACTTT.

J is TRBJ2-1 and V is TRBV11-3; D not resolved. CDR1 and CDR2 (germline): SGHNT, YENEEA. This CDR3 region has 12 residues. Trimming took off 5 bases at V and 4 bases at J, with 6 bases between the two ends. The DNA for the CDR3 is TGTGCCAGCAGCCCCCGGTACAATGAGCAGTTCTTC. Translated, it gives CASSPRYNEQFF.

This sequence joins TRBV5-8 and TRBJ1-5, with D possibly matching TRBD1 (5 bases). This CDR3 has 15 amino acids. Germline loops: CDR1 SGHTS, CDR2 YDEGEE. V was cut by 4 bases and J by 4 bases, with 15 bases left in between. The CDR3 DNA reads TGTGCCAGCAGCGTGGGACGGATCAAAAATCAGCCCCAGCATTTT. It encodes CASSVGRIKNQPQHF.

This chain connects TRBV19 to TRBJ1-4; D is ambiguous. Germline assignment: CDR1 LNHDA and CDR2 SQIVND (reference sequence). CDR3 length: 15 residues. V was clipped by 2 bases and J by 8 bases, with 15 bases between them. As DNA, the CDR3 is TGTGCCAGTAGTATACTCGTGGCGGTTAAAGAAAAACTGTTTTTT. As protein: CASSILVAVKEKLFF.

The chain uses TRBV30 and TRBJ1-3; possibly TRBD1 for D (6 bases). V lost 6 bases to trimming and J lost 4 bases, with 10 bases between them. This CDR3 spans 12 amino acids. Germline loops: CDR1 GTSNPN, CDR2 SVGIG (reference sequence). The CDR3 DNA reads as TGTGCCTGCATAACAGGGGGAAACACCATATATTTT. Translation gives CACITGGNTIYF.

The J gene is TRBJ2-3, the V gene TRBV24-1, with 12 bases lining up with TRBD2. Looked up from germline, CDR1 is KGHDR and CDR2 is SFDVKD. V was clipped by 0 bases and J by 3 bases; unmatched bases: 3. The CDR3 extends over 17 amino acids. CDR3 sequence reads: CATSDLASGGATDTQYF. The CDR3, as DNA: TGTGCCACCAGTGATTTGGCTAGCGGGGGGGCAACAGATACGCAGTATTTT.

V gene TRBV2 combines with J gene TRBJ2-5, with D perhaps assigned TRBD1 or TRBD2 (6 bases each). Per germline, CDR1 SNHLY and CDR2 FYNNEI. The CDR3 is 13 residues long. The V and J ends lost 5 bases and 6 bases respectively, with 13 bases between them. The CDR3 DNA is TGTGCCAGCAGTAGGGGGGCCATGAAGACCCAGTACTTC. It translates to CASSRGAMKTQYF.

The chain carries TRBV10-3 and TRBJ2-7; D unresolved. The germline V gene has CDR1 ENHRY and CDR2 SYGVKD. V was trimmed by 6 bases and J by 0 bases, leaving 9 bases between them. The CDR3 sequence is 13 residues long. The CDR3 DNA sequence: TGTGCCATCAGATCAGTGGGCTCCTACGAGCAGTACTTC. Protein sequence: CAIRSVGSYEQYF.

The CDR3 is CATSDPAKADTQYF. CDR3 DNA: TGTGCCACCAGTGACCCCGCGAAAGCCGATACGCAGTATTTT. The chain is built from TRBV24-1 and TRBJ2-3; no definite D call. The germline gives CDR1 KGHDR, CDR2 SFDVKD. The CDR3 sequence is 14 residues long. Trimming left V 4 bases short and J 6 bases short, with 13 bases between.

The V call is TRBV7-9, the J call TRBJ2-5; possible D gene TRBD1, 5 bases. The V and J ends lost 6 bases and 5 bases respectively, with 16 bases between them. Germline V gene sequence: CDR1 SEHNR, CDR2 FQNEAQ (reference sequence). The CDR3 has 14 residues. The CDR3 nucleotides read TGTGCCAGCAGTCAGGGTACGGTCACGGAGACCCAGTACTTC. It yields the protein CASSQGTVTETQYF.

The chain has TRBV7-2 and TRBJ2-7; perhaps TRBD1 as D (6 bases). Between the trimmed V and J ends, which lost 0 bases and 4 bases, there was a span of 16 bases. The CDR3 is 16 amino acids. Germline CDR1 SGHTA, CDR2 FQGNSA. CDR3 in DNA: TGTGCCAGCAGCTTAGCGCAGTTAGGGGGTAGATACGAGCAGTACTTC. It yields the protein CASSLAQLGGRYEQYF.

The chain couples TRBV9 to TRBJ1-3, with a tentative D call TRBD1 (5 bases). The CDR3 runs 16 residues. Germline V CDR1 and CDR2: SGDLS, YYNGEE. Trimming pared 0 bases from V and 0 bases from J, leaving 10 bases between. The CDR3 bases are TGTGCCAGCAGCGTAGGAAGGACACGCTCTGGAAACACCATATATTTT. Translating gives CASSVGRTRSGNTIYF.

The chain links TRBV19 to TRBJ1-1; D might be TRBD1 (5 bases). The germline V gene has CDR1 LNHDA and CDR2 SQIVND (reference sequence). This CDR3 spans 14 amino acids. V was shortened by 0 bases and J by 5 bases, with 10 bases between the two germline ends. CDR3 sequence: CASSIEGEGTEAFF. CDR3 DNA: TGTGCCAGTAGTATAGAAGGGGAGGGAACTGAAGCTTTCTTT. The full variable domain, rest sourced from reference TRBV19 and TRBJ1-1, is DGGITQSPKYLFRKEGQNVTLSCEQNLNHDAMYWYRQDPGQGLRLIYYSQIVNDFQKGDIAEGYSVSREKKESFPLTVTSAQKNPTAFYLCASSIEGEGTEAFFGQGTRLTVV.

V is TRBV20-1 and J is TRBJ1-4, with D possibly TRBD1 on 5 matching bases. Trimming cost V 3 bases and J 6 bases, with 23 bases left between them. This CDR3 comprises 17 residues. The germline CDR1 and CDR2 sequences are DFQATT and SNEGSKA (reference sequence). This chain's CDR3 is CSASRPGGTFLDEKLFF. In DNA, the CDR3 is TGCAGTGCTAGTCGACCGGGGGGAACCTTCCTGGATGAAAAACTGTTTTTT.

This chain uses TRBV6-2 or TRBV6-3 with TRBJ1-2; TRBD1 agrees at 10 bases. The CDR3 runs 15 residues. Germline V lookup: CDR1 MNHEY, CDR2 SVGEGT. V gave up 6 bases and J gave up 2 bases; unmatched junction bases: 6. CDR3 sequence: CASSDPGQGNYGYTF. The CDR3 DNA is TGTGCCAGCAGCGACCCGGGACAGGGGAACTATGGCTACACCTTC.

The sample holds one count of this clone. This rearrangement joins TRBV6-5 to TRBJ2-7, with D possibly called TRBD1 or TRBD2 (5 bases each). The CDR3 consists of 12 residues. CDR1 is MNHEY and CDR2 is SVGAGI in the germline V gene. V shed 7 bases and J shed 2 bases, with 9 bases lying between them. This chain's CDR3 is CASTRGTYEQYF. The CDR3 nucleotides are TGTGCCAGCACGAGGGGCACCTACGAGCAGTACTTC.

This chain joins TRBV5-4 and TRBJ1-1; a weak D match, TRBD1 (5 bases). Trimming shortened V by 3 bases and J by 1 base, and 13 bases separated the two germline ends. The CDR3 contains 15 residues. Looked up from germline, CDR1 is SGHNT and CDR2 is YYREEE (reference sequence). As DNA, the CDR3 is TGTGCCAGCAGCTGGAGACAGAGACCGAACACTGAAGCTTTCTTT. Translating it yields CASSWRQRPNTEAFF.

The genes are TRBV18 and TRBJ1-1; 9 bases match TRBD1. The CDR3 is 15 residues long. Germline V gives CDR1 KGHSH, CDR2 LQKENI. J gave up 4 bases and V 4 bases, and 7 bases lay outside the gene matches. This CDR3 is CASSRWDRVGTEAFF. For the CDR3, the DNA is TGTGCCAGCTCACGATGGGACAGGGTTGGCACTGAAGCTTTCTTT.

The chain combines TRBV15 with TRBJ2-2, with 9 bases matching TRBD1. The germline V gene has CDR1 LNHNV and CDR2 YYDKDF (reference sequence). V gave up 6 bases and J gave up 5 bases; unmatched junction bases: 10. The CDR3 covers 16 residues. The DNA of the CDR3 is TGTGCCACCAGGGACAGGGGCGAGCGATGGACCGGGGAGCTGTTTTTT. It specifies CATRDRGERWTGELFF.

The chain recombines TRBV4-1 with TRBJ1-1; 12 bases line up with TRBD1. Germline CDR1 reads MGHRA; CDR2 reads YSYEKL. With 1 base clipped from V and 8 bases from J, the junction kept 5 bases outside the gene matches. This CDR3 contains 15 residues. In nucleotides, the CDR3 is TGCGCCAGCAGCCAAGGGTGGGACAGGGGGCGAGAAGCTTTCTTT. It is translated as CASSQGWDRGREAFF.

The rearrangement joins TRBV24-1 to TRBJ2-1, with D possibly matching TRBD2 (5 bases). Germline V gene lookup returns CDR1 KGHDR and CDR2 SFDVKD. The CDR3 runs to 15 residues. V shed 8 bases and J shed 2 bases, with 15 bases lying between them. The CDR3 sequence is CATTLIGVPYNEQFF. CDR3 DNA: TGTGCCACCACTCTCATCGGGGTCCCCTACAATGAGCAGTTCTTC.

V usage is TRBV4-3 and J usage is TRBJ1-6; perhaps TRBD1 as D (5 bases). In germline, CDR1 is LGHNA, CDR2 YSLEER. The CDR3 has 16 residues. Trimming stripped 0 bases from V and 7 bases from J, with 13 bases between. CDR3 sequence (DNA): TGCGCCAGCAGCCAAGATCATACAGGAGGAAATTCACCCCTCCACTTT. It specifies CASSQDHTGGNSPLHF.

This clone was counted between two and nine times. The chain links TRBV19 to TRBJ1-6; D gene unclear. Germline lookup yields CDR1 LNHDA and CDR2 SQIVND (reference sequence). The V and J ends lost 6 bases and 0 bases respectively, with 18 bases between them. The CDR3 extends over 18 amino acids. CDR3 residues: CASSNPPGVSSYNSPLHF. Here the CDR3 DNA reads TGTGCCAGTAGCAACCCGCCGGGCGTCAGCTCCTATAATTCACCCCTCCACTTT.